This TCR beta chain stems from a study of molecular identifiers for immune sequencing clone quantification. Turning to the study itself: Naive CD8 RNA (about 20,000 or 100,000 cells) was divided into five aliquots, with four sequenced.

MiXCR, applied by TCRdb to the PCR reads, yields one record per CDR3 protein. Here the sample spans around 460,000 distinct CDR3 sequences, roughly a fifth being singletons. This clonotype was detected only a few times. Germline CDR1 MNHEY, CDR2 SMNVEV (reference sequence). CDR3 length: 15 amino acids. Trimming at V came to 5 bases and at J to 4 bases, leaving 8 bases not matched to a gene. The chain recombines TRBV27 with TRBJ2-7, with TRBD1 identical over 10 bases. Sequenced: naive CD8+ T cells from blood, with Jurkat cell RNA spiked in. As for subset: FACS-sorted CD8+CD4-CCR7+CD45RA+ naive T cells. The sequence was collected from a human donor in good health. Some libraries in this study had Jurkat cell RNA spiked in. The CDR3 bases are TGTGCCAGCAGTCGGACAGGGGGATTGGGGTACGAGCAGTACTTC. Its protein is CASSRTGGLGYEQYF.